This entry is about one T cell receptor (beta chain). Its antigen is currently unknown. The method was immunoSEQ multiplex PCR; TCRdb's version includes in-frame clones alone and lacks a portion of them. The table has about 13,000 clones, around 75% seen once. The CDR3 is 11 residues long. Germline-derived CDR1 and CDR2 are SQVTM and ANQGSEA. Trimming took off 8 bases at V and 6 bases at J, with 13 bases between the two ends. These data come from a study of immune cell composition in non-small cell lung cancer. At the level of the study: Lung adenocarcinoma or squamous carcinoma made up most tumours.

Study conclusions and caveats: Squamous carcinomas (around 80%) more often had tumour-associated clones >0.5% than adenocarcinomas (roughly 33%). Tumour-reactive clones were not shown to match dominant in vivo tumour clones. No significant correlation existed between pack-years smoked and tumour clonality.

The chain carries TRBV29-1 and TRBJ2-5, with D unclear. Source material: lung tumor tissue. The clonotype originates from a human donor with non-small cell lung cancer. CDR3: CSFPDMQTQYF. CDR3 coding DNA: TGCAGCTTTCCTGACATGCAGACCCAGTACTTC. The entire variable domain, with the rest obtained from reference TRBV29-1 and TRBJ2-5, is as follows: SAVISQKPSRDICQRGTSLTIQCQVDSQVTMMFWYRQQPGQSLTLIATANQGSEATYESGFVIDKFPISRPNLTFSTLTVSNMSPEDSSIYLCSFPDMQTQYFGPGTRLLVL.